A selection of T cell receptor beta chains follows, all from one sample in a study of beta chain features in type 1 diabetes. The protocol was immunoSEQ multiplex PCR, while the TCRdb copy is restricted to in-frame clones and leaves out a portion. The sample holds 450,000 to 600,000 clones, approximately 28% seen once. Sample: naive CD4+ T cells from blood. The receptors come from a man aged 18 to 29 in good health. CDR3s include the opening cysteine and the closing phenylalanine or tryptophan. The order of the fields is J gene, D gene, V gene, clone size, CDR3 DNA, CDR3 protein. D genes are given only for firm matches. The listing skips clone size in some rows; elsewhere it reads once, few, many or a size class.

>TRBJ2-1|TRBD2|TRBV9|-
TGTGCCAGCAGCGTAGCTCTTTCGGCTAGCGGAGACAATGAGCAGTTCTTC
CASSVALSASGDNEQFF
>TRBJ1-4|-|TRBV30|-
TGTGCCTGGAGTGCGGGCACAGCAACTAATGAAAAACTGTTTTTT
CAWSAGTATNEKLFF
>TRBJ2-7|-|TRBV10-3|few
TGTGCCATCAGTGAGTTTTTACAGGCCGACGAGCAGTACTTC
CAISEFLQADEQYF
>TRBJ2-7|-|TRBV4-3|few
TGCGCCAGCAGCCAATTCACAGGGCAACCTTACGAGCAGTACTTC
CASSQFTGQPYEQYF
>TRBJ1-1|-|TRBV9|-
TGTGCCAGCAGCCCCACGGGGCAACACACTGAAGCTTTCTTT
CASSPTGQHTEAFF
>TRBJ2-2|TRBD1|TRBV7-7|few
TGTGCTAGCAGCTGGACAGGGTCCGGGGAGCTGTTTTTT
CASSWTGSGELFF
>TRBJ2-1|-|TRBV5-4|few
TGTGCCAGCAGCTTGTCACGACAGTCCTACAATGAGCAGTTCTTC
CASSLSRQSYNEQFF
>TRBJ2-7|-|TRBV29-1|-
TGCAGTTTCAGGAGCTCCTACGAGCAGTACTTC
CSFRSSYEQYF
>TRBJ2-1|-|TRBV15|-
TGTGCCACCAGCAGAAACCCGGACCGCAATGAGCAGTTCTTC
CATSRNPDRNEQFF
>TRBJ2-7|-|TRBV13|-
TGTGCCAGCAGCTTAATCGGGGCCTACGAGCAGTACTTC
CASSLIGAYEQYF
>TRBJ2-1|-|TRBV5-4|-
TGTGCCAGCAGCTTTAGGCTAGCTCTCCACAATGAGCAGTTCTTC
CASSFRLALHNEQFF
>TRBJ2-5|-|TRBV20-1|-
TGCAGTGCTAGCCGACCAGAGACCCAGTACTTC
CSASRPETQYF
>TRBJ2-3|-|TRBV15|few
TGTGCCACCAGCAGAGATCGACCCCGTGCCGATACGCAGTATTTT
CATSRDRPRADTQYF
>TRBJ2-7|-|TRBV18|-
TGTGCCAGCTCGCAGACAGGAGGCGAGCAGTACTTC
CASSQTGGEQYF
>TRBJ2-3|-|TRBV9|few
TGTGCCAGCAGCGTGACGAGCGCGGATACGCAGTATTTT
CASSVTSADTQYF
>TRBJ2-7|-|TRBV6-1|few
TGTGCCGGGTCTTACAGGTACGCCTACGAGCAGTACTTC
CAGSYRYAYEQYF
>TRBJ1-2|-|TRBV29-1|-
TGCAGCGTTGAAGGCATATCCCAAAACTATGGCTACACCTTC
CSVEGISQNYGYTF
>TRBJ1-1|-|TRBV29-1|-
TGCAGCTCACAGAAGACAGGTCTGAACACTGAAGCTTTCTTT
CSSQKTGLNTEAFF
>TRBJ1-2|-|TRBV2|few
TGTGCCAGCAGCCGGGCTTCATATGGCTACACCTTC
CASSRASYGYTF
>TRBJ2-3|-|TRBV9|few
TGTGCCAGCAGCGTAGACGCGGATACGCAGTATTTT
CASSVDADTQYF
>TRBJ2-5|-|TRBV30|-
TGTGCCTGGAGTAGGCCCTCTAGGGAGACCCAGTACTTC
CAWSRPSRETQYF
>TRBJ2-1|-|TRBV29-1|-
TGCAGCGTTGAAGGCGGGGCCAACTACAATGAGCAGTTCTTC
CSVEGGANYNEQFF
>TRBJ2-3|-|TRBV9|-
TGTGCCAGCAGCGTAAGGCCCGCGCAGGGAGATACGCAGTATTTT
CASSVRPAQGDTQYF
>TRBJ2-7|-|TRBV9|-
TGTGCCAGCAGCGTGCTGGGGAACTCCTACGAGCAGTACTTC
CASSVLGNSYEQYF
>TRBJ1-5|-|TRBV15|few
TGTGCCACCAGCAGAGGGGACCGGGATCAGCCCCAGCATTTT
CATSRGDRDQPQHF